The 13 T cell receptor beta chains given below trace back to one sample, sequenced in a study of post-analysis software for immune sequencing data. Overall study results and limits: The study found TRBV5-6, TRBV5-1 and TRBV20-1 among five TRBV segments more frequent in patients than controls.

The authors incorporated unique molecular identifiers into the TCR beta cDNA libraries. Each CDR3 protein gets one entry after TCRdb re-called the PCR reads with MiXCR. The repertoire holds 820,000 or so distinct CDR3 sequences, with approximately 53% as singletons. These receptors lack a known antigen. The sample taken for sequencing was blood. Receptors were obtained from a girl aged 10 to 17 with multiple sclerosis.

This rearrangement joins TRBV6-6 to TRBJ2-5; 7 bases fit TRBD2. The J call is in doubt because the DNA end fits TRBJ2-7 better. The germline V gene has CDR1 MNHNY and CDR2 SVGAGI (reference sequence). CDR3 size: 14 residues. DNA of the CDR3: TGTGCCAGCAGCAGCGGGACCGACCACGTCGAGCAGTACTTC. As protein: CASSSGTDHVEQYF.

The rearrangement links TRBV15 to TRBJ2-4; a weak D match, TRBD1 (6 bases). The J call is doubtful: the DNA matches TRBJ2-7 better. The CDR3 runs 15 residues. Germline V gives CDR1 LNHNV, CDR2 YYDKDF (reference sequence). The CDR3 region has the DNA TGTGCCACCAGCAGGACCACCCCAGGGGCCTACGAGCAGTACTTC. Amino acids: CATSRTTPGAYEQYF.

The J gene is TRBJ2-7, the V gene TRBV9, with D perhaps matching TRBD1 or TRBD2 (6 bases each). The CDR3 totals 15 residues. V lost 0 bases, J lost 3 bases, and 13 bases lay in between. Germline V gene sequence: CDR1 SGDLS, CDR2 YYNGEE. The CDR3 nucleotides are TGTGCCAGCAGCGTAGGAGGGGGGCGAGACTACGAGCAGTACTTC. It translates to CASSVGGGRDYEQYF.

This clonotype was observed a handful of times. This chain connects TRBV7-2 to TRBJ2-6; D uncertain. The V end was cut by 2 bases, the J end by 2 bases, with 4 bases between. Germline CDR1 reads SGHTA; CDR2 reads FQGNSA. The CDR3 loop spans 14 amino acids. The CDR3 protein is CASSLKAGANVLTF. The CDR3 DNA reads TGTGCCAGCAGCTTAAAGGCTGGGGCCAACGTCCTGACTTTC.

CDR3 in amino acids: CSASPPHAYQETQYF. The CDR3 bases are TGCAGTGCTAGCCCTCCCCACGCTTACCAAGAGACCCAGTACTTC. The chain uses TRBV20-1 and TRBJ2-5; D ambiguous. There are 15 residues in the CDR3. Germline V gene sequence: CDR1 DFQATT, CDR2 SNEGSKA (reference sequence). Trimming took off 3 bases at V and 0 bases at J, with 14 bases between the two ends.

The chain links TRBV7-3 to TRBJ2-1, with D possibly being TRBD1 or TRBD2 (6 bases each). The CDR3 runs to 16 residues. V shed 3 bases and J shed 7 bases, with 19 bases lying between them. CDR1 and CDR2 (germline): SGHTA, FQGTGA. CDR3 loop: CASSLGGGTAGNEQFF. Written as DNA, the CDR3 is TGTGCCAGCAGCTTGGGGGGCGGGACGGCGGGGAATGAGCAGTTCTTC.

This rearrangement joins TRBV9 to TRBJ1-5; D is ambiguous. V lost 0 bases and J 5 bases, leaving 12 bases between the germline ends. CDR1 SGDLS and CDR2 YYNGEE come from the germline V gene. CDR3 length: 15 amino acids. This CDR3 is CASSVEPVSDQPQHF. CDR3 DNA sequence: TGTGCCAGCAGCGTAGAACCAGTCAGTGATCAGCCCCAGCATTTT.

This clonotype was found a few times. The chain is built from TRBV7-3 and TRBJ1-6, with D possibly TRBD1 on 5 matching bases. Trimming pared 1 base from V and 7 bases from J, leaving 8 bases between. CDR3 length: 14 residues. Germline V gene sequence: CDR1 SGHTA, CDR2 FQGTGA. CDR3 loop: CASSLIGGNSPLHF. The CDR3 bases are TGTGCCAGCAGCTTAATCGGGGGAAATTCACCCCTCCACTTT.

The chain links TRBV20-1 to TRBJ2-5; TRBD1 or TRBD2 may be the D gene (5 bases each). The V end was cut by 5 bases, the J end by 2 bases, with 15 bases between. Germline loops: CDR1 DFQATT, CDR2 SNEGSKA (reference sequence). The CDR3 has 14 amino acids. The CDR3 region has the DNA TGCAGTGCTGTACCGGGACGGCCACAAGAGACCCAGTACTTC. The encoded protein is CSAVPGRPQETQYF.

The V call is TRBV10-3, the J call TRBJ2-3, with 9 bases identical to TRBD2. The ends lost 7 bases at V and 0 bases at J; junction bases unmatched: 8. Germline lookup yields CDR1 ENHRY and CDR2 SYGVKD. The CDR3 runs 16 residues. The CDR3 reads CAIKGVAGESTDTQYF. The CDR3 DNA follows: TGTGCCATCAAGGGAGTAGCGGGAGAAAGCACAGATACGCAGTATTTT.

V and J are TRBV29-1 and TRBJ2-7, with D possibly being TRBD2 (5 bases). The last part of the DNA fits TRBJ2-5 better; the J call may be wrong. The CDR3 length is 11 residues. Germline assignment: CDR1 SQVTM and CDR2 ANQGSEA. CDR3 protein: CSAGGWETQYF. The CDR3 DNA sequence: TGCAGCGCCGGCGGGTGGGAGACCCAGTACTTC.

CDR3 DNA sequence: TGTGCCAGCAGTTTAAGACGCCTAGCGGGAGGGTCCCGCACAGATACGCAGTATTTT. Translation gives CASSLRRLAGGSRTDTQYF. J is TRBJ2-3 and V is TRBV28, with 12 nucleotides matching TRBD2. The germline CDR1 and CDR2 sequences are MDHEN and SYDVKM. The CDR3 spans 19 residues. V lost 2 bases and J lost 1; bases outside the gene matches: 10.

This clonotype showed up just once. The chain carries TRBV18 and TRBJ2-1; D is unclear. The germline CDR1 and CDR2 sequences are KGHSH and LQKENI. Trimming cost V 4 bases and J 4 bases, with 11 bases left between them. The length of the CDR3 is 14 residues. The CDR3 region is CASSRSVLYNEQFF. The CDR3 bases are TGTGCCAGCTCACGGAGCGTACTATACAATGAGCAGTTCTTC.